This TCR beta chain derives from a study of cytomegalovirus exposure and HLA in healthy donors. Study overall: The roughly 120 validation repertoires, a later analysis reported, used the same platform as the approximately 700 first-cohort repertoires.

Details on this clone: Antigen specificity is unknown.

The CDR3 loop spans 18 amino acids. Germline lookup yields CDR1 SGHNT and CDR2 YYREEE (reference sequence). Germline trimming cut 0 bases from V and 7 bases from J; bases unmatched to any gene: 15. The donors belonged to the roughly 110-subject validation cohort, separate from the roughly 670-subject first cohort. Method: immunoSEQ multiplex PCR; TCRdb's copy keeps in-frame clones and lacks some. The sample has 100,000 to 150,000 clones, roughly nine tenths seen once. Study-wide points: Across donors, most TCRs were seen rarely, yet some public ones were widespread. A later analysis found first-cohort TCR clusters tended to co-occur in the approximately 110 validation repertoires.

The sequence came from a woman aged 18-29 years in good health and CMV-seronegative. Sequenced input: PBMCs. The V and J genes are TRBV5-4 and TRBJ1-1; 10 nucleotides match TRBD1. In nucleotides, the CDR3 is TGTGCCAGCAGCTTGGGAACCGGGACAGGGGACATTTCTTTTGAAGCTTTCTTT. This encodes CASSLGTGTGDISFEAFF.